The TCR beta chain described here comes from a study of blood T cell repertoires in COVID-19. The V gene lost 2 bases and the J gene lost 3 bases, with 8 bases spanning the gap. The CDR3 spans 13 residues. The germline V gene has CDR1 LGHDT and CDR2 YNNKEL (reference sequence). Per the original data handling: Estimates of nucleated cell counts were drawn from the amplification of reference gene primers. The protocol was immunoSEQ multiplex PCR, while the TCRdb copy is restricted to in-frame clones and leaves out a portion. The DNA was the basis for D and trimming; V, J and clone size are from that table. The sample lists about 270,000 clones; roughly 85% were seen once.

The receptor was isolated from a woman between 18 and 30 years old with acute or convalescent COVID-19. The specimen was peripheral blood. This chain links TRBV3-1 (or the pseudogene TRBV3-2) with TRBJ2-7; D is uncertain. CDR3 region: CASSQLPVYEQYF. The CDR3 DNA follows: TGTGCCAGCAGCCAACTCCCGGTCTACGAGCAGTACTTC.